This T cell receptor beta chain is from a study of CD8+CD57+ T cells in acquired aplastic anemia. As for the study in general: When averaged, DNA from sorted CD4+ and CD8+ cells came to around 3.1 ug.

Concerning this clonotype: Its target is unknown.

Sequenced patients had shown CD8+CD57+ cell expansion by flow cytometry. Patients were untreated when blood was sampled. General study findings and limits: The study identified about 30 CD8+ CDR3 sequences shared by patients and controls.

Germline values: CDR1 LNHDA, CDR2 SQIVND (reference sequence). V lost 4 bases, J lost 1 base, and 7 bases lay in between. The CDR3 totals 13 residues. The use of genomic DNA as template underpinned the TCR beta VDJ and CDR3 profiling. MiXCR was run by TCRdb on the reads, yielding one entry per CDR3 protein. The sample includes around 190,000 distinct CDR3 sequences, 45% to 60% of them seen just once. This TCR came from a human donor with aplastic anemia. The sequencing input was sorted CD4+, CD8+, or CD8+CD57+ T cells (not recorded which) from PBMCs. The V and J genes are TRBV19 and TRBJ2-5; D is uncertain. The CDR3, as DNA: TGTGCCAGTAGTACCGGGTCCCAAGAGACCCAGTACTTC. Its translation: CASSTGSQETQYF. Full variable domain (outside the CDR3, taken from reference TRBV19 and TRBJ2-5): DGGITQSPKYLFRKEGQNVTLSCEQNLNHDAMYWYRQDPGQGLRLIYYSQIVNDFQKGDIAEGYSVSREKKESFPLTVTSAQKNPTAFYLCASSTGSQETQYFGPGTRLLVL.